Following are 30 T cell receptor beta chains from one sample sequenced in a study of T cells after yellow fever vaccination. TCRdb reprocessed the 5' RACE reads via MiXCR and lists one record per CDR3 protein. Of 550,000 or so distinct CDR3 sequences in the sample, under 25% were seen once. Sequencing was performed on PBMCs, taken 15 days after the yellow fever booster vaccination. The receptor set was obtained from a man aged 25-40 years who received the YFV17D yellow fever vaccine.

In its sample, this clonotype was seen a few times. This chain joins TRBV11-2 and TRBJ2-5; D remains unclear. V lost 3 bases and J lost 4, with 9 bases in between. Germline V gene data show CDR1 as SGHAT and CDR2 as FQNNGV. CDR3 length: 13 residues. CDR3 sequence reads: CASSLGFSETQYF. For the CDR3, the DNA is TGTGCCAGCAGCTTGGGGTTTTCAGAGACCCAGTACTTC.

CDR3 loop: CASSLGQGAAEAFF. In nucleotides, the CDR3 is TGTGCCAGCAGCTTAGGACAGGGGGCAGCTGAAGCTTTCTTT. This chain links TRBV7-9 with TRBJ1-1, with 10 bases that match TRBD1. The CDR3 is 14 amino acids. The V gene's germline CDR1 is SEHNR and CDR2 FQNEAQ (reference sequence). J was trimmed by 6 bases and V by 1 base; bases with no gene match: 2.

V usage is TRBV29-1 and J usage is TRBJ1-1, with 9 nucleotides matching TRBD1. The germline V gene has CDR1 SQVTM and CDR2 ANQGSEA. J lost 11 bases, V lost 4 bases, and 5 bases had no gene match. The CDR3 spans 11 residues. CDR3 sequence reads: CSVGGDRVAFF. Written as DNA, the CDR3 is TGCAGCGTTGGTGGGGACAGGGTCGCTTTCTTT.

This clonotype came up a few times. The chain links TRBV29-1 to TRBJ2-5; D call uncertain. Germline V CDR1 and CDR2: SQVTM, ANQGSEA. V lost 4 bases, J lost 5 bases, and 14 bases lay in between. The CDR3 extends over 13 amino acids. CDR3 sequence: CSVAVSIGETQYF. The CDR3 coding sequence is TGCAGCGTTGCGGTTAGCATAGGGGAGACCCAGTACTTC.

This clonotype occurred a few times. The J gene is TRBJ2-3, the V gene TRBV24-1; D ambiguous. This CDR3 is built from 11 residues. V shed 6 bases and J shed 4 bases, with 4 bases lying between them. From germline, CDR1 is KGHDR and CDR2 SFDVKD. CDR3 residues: CATSQADTQYF. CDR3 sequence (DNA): TGTGCCACCAGTCAGGCAGATACGCAGTATTTT.

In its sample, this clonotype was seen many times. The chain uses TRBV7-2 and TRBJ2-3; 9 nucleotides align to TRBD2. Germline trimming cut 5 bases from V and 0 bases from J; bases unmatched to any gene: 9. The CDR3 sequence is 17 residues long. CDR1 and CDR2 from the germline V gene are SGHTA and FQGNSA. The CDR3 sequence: CASSLLLTSGSTDTQYF. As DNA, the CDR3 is TGTGCCAGCAGCCTACTCCTAACTAGCGGGAGCACAGATACGCAGTATTTT.

CDR3: CSAMGNLPYNEQFF. The CDR3 region has the DNA TGCAGTGCTATGGGGAACCTTCCCTACAATGAGCAGTTCTTC. This chain connects TRBV20-1 to TRBJ2-1; D gene ambiguous. This CDR3 is built from 14 residues. From germline, CDR1 is DFQATT and CDR2 SNEGSKA (reference sequence). With 4 bases removed from V and 2 bases from J, the gap between germline ends came to 12 bases.

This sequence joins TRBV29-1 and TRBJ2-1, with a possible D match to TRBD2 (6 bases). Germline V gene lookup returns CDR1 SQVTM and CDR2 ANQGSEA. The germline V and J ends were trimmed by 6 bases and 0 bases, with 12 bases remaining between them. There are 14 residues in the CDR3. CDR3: CSVQGLSSYNEQFF. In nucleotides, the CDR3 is TGCAGCGTGCAGGGACTGAGCTCCTACAATGAGCAGTTCTTC.

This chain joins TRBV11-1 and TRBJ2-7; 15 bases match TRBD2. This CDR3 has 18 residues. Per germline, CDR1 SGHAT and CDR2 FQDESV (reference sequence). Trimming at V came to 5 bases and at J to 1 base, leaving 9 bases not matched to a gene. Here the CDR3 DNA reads TGTGCCAGCAGCCACGGACTAGCGGGAGGGCCTGTTTCCTACGAGCAGTACTTC. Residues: CASSHGLAGGPVSYEQYF.

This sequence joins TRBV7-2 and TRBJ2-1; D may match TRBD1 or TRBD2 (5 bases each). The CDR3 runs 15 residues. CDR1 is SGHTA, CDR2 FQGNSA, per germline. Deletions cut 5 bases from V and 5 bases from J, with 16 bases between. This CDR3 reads CASSPPGPTNNEQFF. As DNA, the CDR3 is TGTGCCAGCAGCCCACCGGGACCAACAAACAATGAGCAGTTCTTC.

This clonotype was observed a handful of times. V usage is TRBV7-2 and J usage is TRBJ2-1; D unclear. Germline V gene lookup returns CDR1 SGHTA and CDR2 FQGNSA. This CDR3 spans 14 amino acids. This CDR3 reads CASCPARVSDEQFF. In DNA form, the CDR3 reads TGTGCAAGCTGTCCGGCTAGGGTTTCCGATGAGCAGTTCTTC.

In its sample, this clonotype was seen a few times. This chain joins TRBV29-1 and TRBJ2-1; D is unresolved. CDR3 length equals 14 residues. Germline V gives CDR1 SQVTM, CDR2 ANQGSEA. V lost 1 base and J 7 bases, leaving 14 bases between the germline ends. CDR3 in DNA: TGCAGCGTTGAAGGTTCTAATCCCCTGAATGAGCAGTTCTTC. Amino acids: CSVEGSNPLNEQFF.

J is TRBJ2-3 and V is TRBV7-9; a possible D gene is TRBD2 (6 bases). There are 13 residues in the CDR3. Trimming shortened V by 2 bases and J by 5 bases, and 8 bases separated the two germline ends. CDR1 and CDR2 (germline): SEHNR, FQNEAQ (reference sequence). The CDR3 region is CASSLRREDTQYF. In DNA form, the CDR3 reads TGTGCCAGCAGCTTAAGGAGGGAAGATACGCAGTATTTT.

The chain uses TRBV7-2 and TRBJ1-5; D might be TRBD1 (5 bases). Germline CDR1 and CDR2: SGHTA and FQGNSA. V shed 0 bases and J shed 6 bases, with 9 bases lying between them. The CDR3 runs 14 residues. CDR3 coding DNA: TGTGCCAGCAGCTTAGCGCAGGGTCCTCAGCCCCAGCATTTT. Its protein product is CASSLAQGPQPQHF.

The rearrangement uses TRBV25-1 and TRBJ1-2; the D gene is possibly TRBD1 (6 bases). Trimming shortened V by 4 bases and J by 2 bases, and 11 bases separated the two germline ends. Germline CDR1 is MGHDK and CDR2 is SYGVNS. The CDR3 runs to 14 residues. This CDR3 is CASSVRGRNYGYTF. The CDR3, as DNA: TGTGCCAGCAGTGTCAGGGGACGCAACTATGGCTACACCTTC.

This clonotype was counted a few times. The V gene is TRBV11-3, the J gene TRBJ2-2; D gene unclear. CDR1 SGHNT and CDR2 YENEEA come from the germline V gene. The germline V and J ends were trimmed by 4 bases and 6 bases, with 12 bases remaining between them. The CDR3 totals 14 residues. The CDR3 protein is CASSSKVPPGELFF. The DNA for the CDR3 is TGTGCCAGCAGCTCCAAAGTCCCTCCCGGGGAGCTGTTTTTT.

In DNA form, the CDR3 reads TGTGCCAGCAGCTTAAGGATTGACGAGCAGTACTTC. Protein product: CASSLRIDEQYF. The chain carries TRBV5-5 and TRBJ2-7; D not resolved. V dropped 2 bases and J dropped 5 bases, with 8 bases sitting between them. This CDR3 has 12 residues. Germline V gives CDR1 SGHKS, CDR2 YYEKEE (reference sequence).

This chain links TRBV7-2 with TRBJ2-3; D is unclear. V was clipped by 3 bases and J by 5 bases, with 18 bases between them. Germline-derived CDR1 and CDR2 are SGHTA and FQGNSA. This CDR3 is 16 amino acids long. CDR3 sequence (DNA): TGTGCCAGCAGCTTTCTCACGGACGGCATCAAAGATACGCAGTATTTT. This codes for CASSFLTDGIKDTQYF.

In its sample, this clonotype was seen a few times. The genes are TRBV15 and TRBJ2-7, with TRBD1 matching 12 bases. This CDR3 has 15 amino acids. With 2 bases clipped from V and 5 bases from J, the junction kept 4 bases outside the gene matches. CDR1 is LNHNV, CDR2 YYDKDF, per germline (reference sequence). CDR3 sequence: CATSRRGQGADEQYF. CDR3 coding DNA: TGTGCCACCAGCAGAAGGGGACAGGGGGCTGACGAGCAGTACTTC.

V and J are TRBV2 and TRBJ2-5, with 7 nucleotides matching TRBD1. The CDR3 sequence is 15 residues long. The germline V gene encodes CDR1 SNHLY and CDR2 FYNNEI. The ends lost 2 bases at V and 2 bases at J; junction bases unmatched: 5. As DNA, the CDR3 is TGTGCCAGCAGTGAACTGGGACAGAAACAAGAGACCCAGTACTTC. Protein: CASSELGQKQETQYF.

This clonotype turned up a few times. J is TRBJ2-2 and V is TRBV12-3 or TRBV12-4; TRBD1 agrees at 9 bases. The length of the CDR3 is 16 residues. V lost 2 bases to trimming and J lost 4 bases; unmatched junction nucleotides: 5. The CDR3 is CASSLQGTGFTGELFF. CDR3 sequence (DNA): TGTGCCAGCAGTTTACAGGGGACAGGGTTCACCGGGGAGCTGTTTTTT.

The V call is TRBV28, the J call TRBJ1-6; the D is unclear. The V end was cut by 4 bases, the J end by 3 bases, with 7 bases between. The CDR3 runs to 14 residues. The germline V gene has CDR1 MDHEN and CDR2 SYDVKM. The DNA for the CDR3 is TGTGCCAGCAGTTATGCTGACTATAATTCACCCCTCCACTTT. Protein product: CASSYADYNSPLHF.

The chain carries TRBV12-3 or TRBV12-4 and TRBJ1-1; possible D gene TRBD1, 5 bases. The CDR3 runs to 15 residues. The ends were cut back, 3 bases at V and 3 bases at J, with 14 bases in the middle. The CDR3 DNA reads TGTGCCAGCAGTTTCAGTCTGGGGGGATACACTGAAGCTTTCTTT. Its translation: CASSFSLGGYTEAFF.

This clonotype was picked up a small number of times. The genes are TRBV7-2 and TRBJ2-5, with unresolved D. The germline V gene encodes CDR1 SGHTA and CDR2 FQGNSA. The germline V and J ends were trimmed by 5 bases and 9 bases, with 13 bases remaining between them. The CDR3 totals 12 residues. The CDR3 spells CASSPHRRPQYF. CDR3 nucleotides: TGTGCCAGCAGCCCCCATCGAAGACCCCAGTACTTC. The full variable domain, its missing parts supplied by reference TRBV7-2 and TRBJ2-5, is GAGVSQSPSNKVTEKGKDVELRCDPISGHTALYWYRQSLGQGLEFLIYFQGNSAPDKSGLPSDRFSAERTGGSVSTLTIQRTQQEDSAVYLCASSPHRRPQYFGPGTRLLVL.

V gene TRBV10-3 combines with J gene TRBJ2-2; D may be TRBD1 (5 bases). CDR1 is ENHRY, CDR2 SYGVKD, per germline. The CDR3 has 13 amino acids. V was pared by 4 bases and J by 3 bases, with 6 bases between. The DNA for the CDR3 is TGTGCCATCAGTGTCAGGGACACCGGGGAGCTGTTTTTT. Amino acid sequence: CAISVRDTGELFF.

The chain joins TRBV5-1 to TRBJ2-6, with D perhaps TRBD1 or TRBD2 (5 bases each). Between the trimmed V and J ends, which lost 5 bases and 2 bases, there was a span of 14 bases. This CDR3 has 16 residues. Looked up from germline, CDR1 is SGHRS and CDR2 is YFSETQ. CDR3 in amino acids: CASRTTGTPGANVLTF. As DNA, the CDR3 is TGCGCCAGCAGAACAACCGGGACCCCTGGGGCCAACGTCCTGACTTTC.

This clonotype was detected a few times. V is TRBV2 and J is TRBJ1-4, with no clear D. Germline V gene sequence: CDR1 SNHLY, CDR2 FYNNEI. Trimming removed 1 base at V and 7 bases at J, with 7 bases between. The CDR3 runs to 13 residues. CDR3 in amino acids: CASSEGQPEKLFF. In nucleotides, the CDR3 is TGTGCCAGCAGTGAAGGCCAACCTGAAAAACTGTTTTTT.

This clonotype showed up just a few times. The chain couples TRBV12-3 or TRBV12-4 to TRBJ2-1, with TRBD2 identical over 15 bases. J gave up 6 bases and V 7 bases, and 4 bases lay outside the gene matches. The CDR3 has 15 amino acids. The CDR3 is CASTLGLAGGNEQFF. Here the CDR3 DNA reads TGTGCCAGCACCCTGGGACTAGCGGGAGGCAATGAGCAGTTCTTC.

CDR3 sequence: CASSVATSFSSYNEQFF. The CDR3 DNA is TGTGCCAGCAGCGTAGCGACTAGCTTTAGCTCCTACAATGAGCAGTTCTTC. The chain recombines TRBV9 with TRBJ2-1, with TRBD2 matching over 7 bases. Germline CDR1 is SGDLS and CDR2 is YYNGEE. This CDR3 region has 17 residues. The V and J ends lost 0 bases and 0 bases, in that order; junction bases with no gene match: 6.

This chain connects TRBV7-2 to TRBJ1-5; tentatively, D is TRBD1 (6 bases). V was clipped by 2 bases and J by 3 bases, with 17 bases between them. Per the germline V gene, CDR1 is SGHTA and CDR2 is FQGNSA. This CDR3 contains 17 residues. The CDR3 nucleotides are TGTGCCAGCAGCTTAAGGGGCAAACAGGGCGACAATCAGCCCCAGCATTTT. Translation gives CASSLRGKQGDNQPQHF.